The sequence of this T cell receptor beta chain was determined in a study of siplizumab effects on memory and regulatory T cells. The repertoire was sequenced with immunoSEQ multiplex PCR; TCRdb's copy has only in-frame clones and lacks some. This table holds about 100,000 clones, roughly 92% found once. Whole-study findings and limits: Major contributors to the alloresponse seemed to be naive T cells, which also appeared more diverse than memory cells. Alloreactive clones mapping to unstimulated subsets formed only a minor fraction.

A word on this clone: Its target is not known. Other DNA sequences from this sample encode an identical CDR3 as well.

The TCR was taken from a human donor in good health. Sequencing input: Tregs sorted from blood.

Here the CDR3 reads CASSLSDTQYF. For the CDR3, the DNA is TGTGCCAGCAGTTTAAGCGATACGCAGTATTTT. V gene TRBV28 combines with J gene TRBJ2-3; D not resolved. In germline, CDR1 is MDHEN, CDR2 SYDVKM. The CDR3 totals 11 residues. The ends were cut back, 2 bases at V and 6 bases at J, with 3 bases in the middle.